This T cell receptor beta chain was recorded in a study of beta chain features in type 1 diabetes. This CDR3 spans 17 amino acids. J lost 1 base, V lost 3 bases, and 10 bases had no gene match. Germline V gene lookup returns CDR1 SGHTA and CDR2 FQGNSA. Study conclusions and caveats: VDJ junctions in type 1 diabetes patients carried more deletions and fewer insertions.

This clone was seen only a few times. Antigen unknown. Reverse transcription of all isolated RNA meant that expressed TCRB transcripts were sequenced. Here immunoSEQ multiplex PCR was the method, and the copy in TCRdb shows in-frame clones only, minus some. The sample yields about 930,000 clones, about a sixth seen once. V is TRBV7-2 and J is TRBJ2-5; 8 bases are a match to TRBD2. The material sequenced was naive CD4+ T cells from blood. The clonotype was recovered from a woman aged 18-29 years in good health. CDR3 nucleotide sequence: TGTGCCAGCAGCTTGAACCTAGCGGGTAAATTCCAAGAGACCCAGTACTTC. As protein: CASSLNLAGKFQETQYF.